This T cell receptor beta chain is from a study of blood T cell repertoires in COVID-19. At the level of the study: Samples representing acute and convalescent COVID-19 were sourced from the United States, Italy and Spain. Sample material is recorded as cDNA or gDNA derived from T cells, B-cell-depleted T cells, or PBMCs.

How the authors handled the data: From reference gene primer amplification, estimates of nucleated cell counts were derived. TCRdb's copy holds only in-frame clones and misses some; the assay was immunoSEQ multiplex PCR. D and trimming were read from the DNA, whereas the V and J calls and clone size are those reported in that table. Found here are 80,000 to 95,000 clones, 80% of them singletons; the top ten hold 16%. CDR1 is SEHNR and CDR2 is FQNEAQ in the germline V gene (reference sequence). The CDR3 is 14 residues long. V shed 3 bases, J shed 6 bases, and the junction held 5 bases outside the gene matches.

Sequences were obtained from peripheral blood. The rearrangement links TRBV7-9 to TRBJ1-2, with TRBD1 matching 9 bases. This receptor was identified in an elderly woman with active or convalescent COVID-19. In nucleotides, the CDR3 is TGTGCCAGCAGCTTGACAGGGGGATCGGATGGCTACACCTTC. Its translation: CASSLTGGSDGYTF.